The 6 T cell receptor beta chains below were found in one sample sequenced in a study of blood T cell repertoires in COVID-19. The data were produced by immunoSEQ multiplex PCR, yet TCRdb's version contains in-frame clones alone and is incomplete. The table records under 300,000 clones, around 91% of them present only once. What was sequenced was PBMCs or T cells enriched from blood (not recorded which). The receptor source for this set is a woman aged 18-29 years who had recovered from COVID-19.

V and J are TRBV7-6 and TRBJ1-1; tentatively, D is TRBD1 (5 bases). CDR1 is SGHVS, CDR2 FNYEAQ, per germline. This CDR3 has 15 amino acids. V was pared by 2 bases and J by 3 bases, with 13 bases between. CDR3 DNA sequence: TGTGCCAGCAGCTTATATGGACACGAACACACTGAAGCTTTCTTT. It is translated as CASSLYGHEHTEAFF.

This clone was seen just once. V gene TRBV7-9 combines with J gene TRBJ1-1, with 7 nucleotides matching TRBD1. V shed 4 bases, J shed 6 bases, and the junction held 8 bases outside the gene matches. The CDR3 runs 14 residues. From germline, CDR1 is SEHNR and CDR2 FQNEAQ (reference sequence). The CDR3 sequence: CASSSASGTAEAFF. CDR3 nucleotide sequence: TGTGCCAGCAGCTCAGCATCCGGGACAGCTGAAGCTTTCTTT.

This clone has a handful of counts. V gene TRBV7-3 combines with J gene TRBJ2-3, with 7 bases identical to TRBD2. Trimming removed 5 bases from V and 1 base from J; junction bases left unmatched: 12. The CDR3 is made up of 17 amino acids. Per germline, CDR1 SGHTA and CDR2 FQGTGA. CDR3 in DNA: TGTGCCAGCAGCCCTACTCCCGGGACTACTCGCACAGATACGCAGTATTTT. This translates into CASSPTPGTTRTDTQYF.

The rearrangement links TRBV29-1 to TRBJ2-3, with TRBD1 as a possible D gene (6 bases). The CDR3 spans 13 residues. The V gene's germline CDR1 is SQVTM and CDR2 ANQGSEA. The germline V and J ends were trimmed by 6 bases and 6 bases, with 16 bases remaining between them. This chain's CDR3 is CSVMRGRTDTQYF. CDR3 DNA sequence: TGCAGCGTCATGAGGGGGAGAACGGATACGCAGTATTTT.

The CDR3 nucleotides are TGTGCCAGCAGCTTAAAGGGCCTAGCGGGGCCAAGCACAGATACGCAGTATTTT. Protein sequence: CASSLKGLAGPSTDTQYF. V and J are TRBV7-2 and TRBJ2-3, with TRBD2 identical over 9 bases. In germline, CDR1 is SGHTA, CDR2 FQGNSA. This CDR3 has 18 amino acids. Unmatched junction bases numbered 9, after V lost 2 bases and J lost 0 bases.

The count of this clone is one. This chain links TRBV6-5 with TRBJ2-7, with 7 bases lining up with TRBD2. Germline V lookup: CDR1 MNHEY, CDR2 SVGAGI. V dropped 5 bases and J dropped 7; count of bases not matched to a gene: 14. This CDR3 is built from 15 residues. This chain's CDR3 is CASSLWTRGSGEQYF. DNA for the CDR3: TGTGCCAGCAGTCTGTGGACGCGGGGTAGCGGGGAGCAGTACTTC.